This paragraph covers one TCR beta chain sequence. Generated by immunoSEQ multiplex PCR, the TCRdb table keeps only in-frame clones and is missing some. Here the sample spans some 410,000 clones, 70% to 90% being singletons. The data belong to a study of blood T cell repertoires in COVID-19. The CDR3 has 13 amino acids. The V end was cut by 5 bases, the J end by 5 bases, with 9 bases between. Donors were grouped by their self-reported clinical history. The chain employs TRBV12-3 or TRBV12-4 and TRBJ1-4; tentatively, D is TRBD1 (5 bases). This sequence was found in a woman aged 25-40 years with acute COVID-19. Source material: PBMCs or T cells enriched from blood (not recorded which). Here the CDR3 DNA reads TGTGCCAGCAGTGGGGGGTGGAATGAAAAACTGTTTTTT. Translation: CASSGGWNEKLFF.